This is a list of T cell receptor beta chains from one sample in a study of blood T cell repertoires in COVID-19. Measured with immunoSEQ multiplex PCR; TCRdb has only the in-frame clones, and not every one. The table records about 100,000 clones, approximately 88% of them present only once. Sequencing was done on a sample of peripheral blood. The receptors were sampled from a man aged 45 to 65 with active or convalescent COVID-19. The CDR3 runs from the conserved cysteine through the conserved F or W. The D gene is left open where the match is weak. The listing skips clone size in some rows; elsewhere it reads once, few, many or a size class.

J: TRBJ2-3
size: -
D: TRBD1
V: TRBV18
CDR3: CASSQTGWTDTQYF
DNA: TGTGCCAGCTCCCAGACAGGGTGGACAGATACGCAGTATTTT

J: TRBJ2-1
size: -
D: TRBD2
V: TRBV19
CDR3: CASSIRGLELRNYNEQFF
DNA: TGTGCCAGTAGTATAAGGGGACTAGAACTAAGAAACTACAATGAGCAGTTCTTC

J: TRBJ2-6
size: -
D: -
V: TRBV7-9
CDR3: CASSLWGAGANVLTF
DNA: TGTGCCAGCAGCTTGTGGGGAGCCGGGGCCAACGTCCTGACTTTC

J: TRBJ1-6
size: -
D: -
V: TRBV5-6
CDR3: CASSPGQRNSPLHF
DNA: TGTGCCAGCAGCCCAGGACAGAGAAATTCACCCCTCCACTTT

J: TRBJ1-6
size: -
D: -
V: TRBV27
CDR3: CASSLKGLGSPLHF
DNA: TGTGCCAGCAGTTTAAAGGGGCTTGGATCACCCCTCCATTTT

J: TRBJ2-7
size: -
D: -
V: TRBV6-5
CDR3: CASIPNSYEQYF
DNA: TGTGCCAGCATTCCCAACAGTTACGAGCAGTACTTC

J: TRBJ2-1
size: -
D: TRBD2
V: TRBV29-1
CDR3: CSVGFAGGYNEQFF
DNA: TGCAGCGTTGGGTTTGCGGGGGGATACAATGAGCAGTTCTTC

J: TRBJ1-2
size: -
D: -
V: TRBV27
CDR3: CASRKGLQSNYGYTF
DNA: TGTGCCAGCAGAAAGGGACTCCAAAGTAACTATGGCTACACCTTC

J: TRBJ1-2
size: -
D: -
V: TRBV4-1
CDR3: CASSQEHSGGYTF
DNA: TGCGCCAGCAGCCAAGAACACAGCGGGGGCTACACCTTC

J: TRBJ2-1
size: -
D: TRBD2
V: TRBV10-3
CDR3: CAISESTSGTSYNEQFF
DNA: TGTGCCATCAGTGAGTCGACTAGCGGGACTTCCTACAATGAGCAGTTCTTC

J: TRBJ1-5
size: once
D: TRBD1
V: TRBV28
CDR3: CASKRDRGLRSNQPQHF
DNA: TGTGCCAGCAAACGGGACAGGGGGCTCAGAAGCAATCAGCCCCAGCATTTT

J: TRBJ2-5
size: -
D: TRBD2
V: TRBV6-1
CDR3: CASSDGLAGVVETQYF
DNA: TGTGCCAGCAGTGACGGACTAGCGGGAGTCGTAGAGACCCAGTACTTC

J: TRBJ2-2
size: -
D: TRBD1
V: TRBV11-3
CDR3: CASSPGQGSNTGELFF
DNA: TGTGCCAGCAGCCCCGGACAGGGTAGTAACACCGGGGAGCTGTTTTTT

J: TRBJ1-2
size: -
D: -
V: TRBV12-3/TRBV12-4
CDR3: CASNSNYGYTF
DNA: TGTGCCAGCAATAGTAACTATGGCTACACCTTC

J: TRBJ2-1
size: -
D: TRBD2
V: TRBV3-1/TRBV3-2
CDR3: CATLAGENGNEQFF
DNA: TGTGCCACCCTAGCGGGAGAAAATGGCAATGAGCAGTTCTTC

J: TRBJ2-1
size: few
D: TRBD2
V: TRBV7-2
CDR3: CASSLQGGGEQFF
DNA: TGTGCCAGCAGCTTACAAGGCGGGGGTGAGCAGTTCTTC

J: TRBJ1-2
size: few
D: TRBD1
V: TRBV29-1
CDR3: CSVVGTGVGYTF
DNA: TGCAGCGTTGTTGGGACAGGGGTCGGCTACACCTTC

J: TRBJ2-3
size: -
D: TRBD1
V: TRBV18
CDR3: CASSPDRGADTQYF
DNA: TGTGCCAGCTCACCGGACAGGGGAGCAGATACGCAGTATTTT

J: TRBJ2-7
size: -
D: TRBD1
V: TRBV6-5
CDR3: CASARGRDRDYEQYF
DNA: TGTGCCAGCGCCAGGGGGCGGGACAGGGACTACGAGCAGTACTTC

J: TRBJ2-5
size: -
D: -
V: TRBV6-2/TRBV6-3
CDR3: CASSYQGGPSKTQYF
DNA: TGTGCCAGCAGTTATCAAGGGGGACCCTCGAAGACCCAGTACTTC

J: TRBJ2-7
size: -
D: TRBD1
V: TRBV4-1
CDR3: CASSQVSPPGQGYEQYF
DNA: TGCGCCAGCAGCCAAGTCTCCCCCCCAGGACAGGGGTACGAGCAGTACTTC

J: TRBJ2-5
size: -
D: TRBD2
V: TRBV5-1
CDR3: CASSFMLAGGETQYF
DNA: TGCGCCAGCAGCTTTATGCTAGCGGGAGGAGAGACCCAGTACTTC

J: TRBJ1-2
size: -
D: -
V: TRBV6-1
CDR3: CASSEGGDGYTF
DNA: TGTGCCAGCAGTGAAGGGGGCGATGGCTACACCTTC

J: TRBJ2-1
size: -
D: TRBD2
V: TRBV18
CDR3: CASSPRGLAGFNEQFF
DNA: TGTGCCAGCTCACCACGAGGACTAGCGGGGTTCAATGAGCAGTTCTTC

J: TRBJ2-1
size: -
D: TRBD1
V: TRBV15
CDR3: CATSSPGDSRDEQFF
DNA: TGTGCCACCAGCAGCCCCGGGGACAGTAGGGATGAGCAGTTCTTC

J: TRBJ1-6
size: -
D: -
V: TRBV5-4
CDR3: CASSLVNSPLHF
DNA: TGTGCCAGCAGCTTGGTAAATTCACCCCTCCACTTT

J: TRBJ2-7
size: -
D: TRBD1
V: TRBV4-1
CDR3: CASSLIDIGTGGHEQYF
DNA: TGCGCCAGCAGCCTAATAGATATCGGGACAGGGGGCCACGAGCAGTACTTC

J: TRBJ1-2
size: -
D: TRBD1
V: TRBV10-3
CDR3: CAISQTRDRGRAGNYGYTF
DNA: TGTGCCATCAGCCAAACTCGGGACAGGGGGCGTGCAGGGAACTATGGCTACACCTTC

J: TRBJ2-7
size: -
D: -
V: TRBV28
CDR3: CASSPHLWTPSYEQYF
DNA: TGTGCCAGCAGTCCTCATCTCTGGACTCCCTCCTACGAGCAGTACTTC

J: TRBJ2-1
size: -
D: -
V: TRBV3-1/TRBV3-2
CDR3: CASSAYNGGEQFF
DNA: TGTGCCAGCAGCGCTTATAACGGGGGTGAGCAGTTCTTC

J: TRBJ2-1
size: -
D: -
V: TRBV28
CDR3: CASSGVPSSYNEQFF
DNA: TGTGCCAGCAGCGGCGTCCCTAGCTCCTACAATGAGCAGTTCTTC

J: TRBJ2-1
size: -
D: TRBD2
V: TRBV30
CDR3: CAWMGGSEQFF
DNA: TGTGCCTGGATGGGGGGGAGTGAGCAGTTCTTC

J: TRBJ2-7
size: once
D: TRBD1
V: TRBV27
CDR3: CASSFRDSGASGEQYF
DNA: TGTGCCAGCAGTTTCCGGGACAGCGGAGCCTCCGGCGAGCAGTACTTC

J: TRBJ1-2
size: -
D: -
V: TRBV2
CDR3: CASSDRGGWGYTF
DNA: TGTGCCAGCAGTGACCGAGGCGGCTGGGGCTACACCTTC

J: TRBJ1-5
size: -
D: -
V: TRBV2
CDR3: CASRERGNNQPQHF
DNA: TGTGCCAGCAGGGAAAGGGGGAACAATCAGCCCCAGCATTTT

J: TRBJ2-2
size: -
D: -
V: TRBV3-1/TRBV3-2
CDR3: CASSQTEINGELFF
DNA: TGTGCCAGCAGCCAAACGGAGATCAACGGGGAGCTGTTTTTT

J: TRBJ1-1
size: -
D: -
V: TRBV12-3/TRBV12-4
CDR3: CASTLAVNTEAFF
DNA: TGTGCCAGCACCCTCGCGGTTAACACTGAAGCTTTCTTT

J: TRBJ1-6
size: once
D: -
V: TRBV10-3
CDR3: CAIRPGGGDNSPLHF
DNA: TGTGCCATCAGGCCCGGGGGGGGCGATAATTCACCCCTCCACTTT

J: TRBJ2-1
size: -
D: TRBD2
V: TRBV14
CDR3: CASSRLAGKRNEQFF
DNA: TGTGCCAGCAGCCGACTAGCGGGAAAGCGGAATGAGCAGTTCTTC

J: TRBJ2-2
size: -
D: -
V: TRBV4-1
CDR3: CASSRLPSSNTGELFF
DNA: TGCGCCAGCAGCCGCTTACCTAGCAGCAACACCGGGGAGCTGTTTTTT

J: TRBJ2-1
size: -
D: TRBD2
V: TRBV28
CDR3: CASSYPPLGEGYEQFF
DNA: TGTGCCAGCTCTTACCCCCCCCTCGGGGAGGGGTATGAGCAGTTCTTC

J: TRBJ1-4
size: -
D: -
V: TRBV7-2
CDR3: CASSSLGTRNEKLFF
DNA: TGTGCCAGCAGCTCCCTCGGGACAAGAAATGAAAAACTGTTTTTT

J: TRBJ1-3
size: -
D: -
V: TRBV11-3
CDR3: CASRGPYF
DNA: TGTGCCAGCAGGGGGCCTTATTTT

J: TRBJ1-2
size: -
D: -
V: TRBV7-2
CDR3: CASSLGGVRDYGYTF
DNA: TGTGCCAGCAGCTTAGGTGGTGTTCGGGACTATGGCTACACCTTC

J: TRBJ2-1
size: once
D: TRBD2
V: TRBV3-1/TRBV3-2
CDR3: CASSLRTSGTGEQFF
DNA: TGTGCCAGCAGCCTTAGGACTAGCGGGACTGGTGAGCAGTTCTTC

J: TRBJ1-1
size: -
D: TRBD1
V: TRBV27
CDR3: CASRRQGGMNTEAFF
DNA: TGTGCCAGCCGTAGACAGGGCGGAATGAACACTGAAGCTTTCTTT

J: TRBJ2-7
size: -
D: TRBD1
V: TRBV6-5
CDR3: CASFGQGMSYEQYF
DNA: TGTGCCAGCTTCGGACAGGGGATGTCCTACGAGCAGTACTTC

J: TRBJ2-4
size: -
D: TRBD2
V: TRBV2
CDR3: CASSRISGRDGIQYF
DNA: TGTGCCAGCAGCCGGATAAGCGGGAGGGACGGCATTCAGTACTTC

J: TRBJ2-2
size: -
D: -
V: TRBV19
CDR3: CASSYIAEEANTGELFF
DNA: TGTGCCAGTAGTTATATAGCGGAGGAAGCGAACACCGGGGAGCTGTTTTTT

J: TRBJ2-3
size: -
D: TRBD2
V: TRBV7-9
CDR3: CASSPRASGRLSTDTQYF
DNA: TGTGCCAGCAGCCCCCGGGCTAGCGGGAGATTGAGCACAGATACGCAGTATTTT

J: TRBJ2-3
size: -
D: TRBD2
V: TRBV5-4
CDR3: CASSLGGTSGGSTDTQYF
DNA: TGTGCCAGCAGCTTGGGGGGGACTAGCGGAGGGAGCACAGATACGCAGTATTTT

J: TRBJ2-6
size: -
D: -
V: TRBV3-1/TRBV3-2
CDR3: CASSQGYGTGANVLTF
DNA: TGTGCCAGCAGCCAAGGGTACGGTACTGGGGCCAACGTCCTGACTTTC

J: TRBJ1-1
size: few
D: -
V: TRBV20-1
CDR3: CSASTSSEAFF
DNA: TGCAGTGCTAGTACATCTTCTGAAGCTTTCTTT